The 26 T cell receptor beta chains in this list originate from one sample, sequenced in a study of shared clonotypes between healthy human individuals. The table came from immunoSEQ multiplex PCR; TCRdb's copy has only in-frame clones and leaves some out. The sample lists approximately 2,300,000 clones; around 93% were seen once. The specimen sequenced was naive CD4+ T cells from PBMCs. The sample's subset: CD45RA+ positively selected. These receptor sequences come from a man aged 18 to 30 in good health. Some clones in this sample may be carry-over from other donors' samples.

This chain uses TRBV2 with TRBJ1-1; possible D gene TRBD1, 6 bases. CDR1 SNHLY and CDR2 FYNNEI come from the germline V gene. CDR3 length: 13 residues. Deletions cut 10 bases from V and 1 base from J, with 13 bases between. The CDR3 here is CATKTGQNTEAFF. For the CDR3, the DNA is TGTGCCACCAAGACAGGTCAGAACACTGAAGCTTTCTTT. Based on the CDR3 plus reference TRBV2 and TRBJ1-1, the full variable domain is EPEVTQTPSHQVTQMGQEVILRCVPISNHLYFYWYRQILGQKVEFLVSFYNNEISEKSEIFDDQFSVERPDGSNFTLKIRSTKLEDSAMYFCATKTGQNTEAFFGQGTRLTVV.

This clone was observed once. The rearrangement joins TRBV29-1 to TRBJ2-2; no clear D. From germline, CDR1 is SQVTM and CDR2 ANQGSEA. The germline V and J ends were trimmed by 3 bases and 5 bases, with 10 bases remaining between them. The CDR3 consists of 13 residues. CDR3 coding DNA: TGCAGCGTTGAGTGGGTGGGTACCGGGGAGCTGTTTTTT. Protein sequence: CSVEWVGTGELFF.

Of note for this clone: Distinct nucleotide sequences in the sample also encode this CDR3. The CDR3 nucleotides are TGTGCCAGCAGCAGAGCTGGGGCCAACGTCCTGACTTTC. As protein: CASSRAGANVLTF. The rearrangement uses TRBV6-5 and TRBJ2-6; D uncertain. Germline-derived CDR1 and CDR2 are MNHEY and SVGAGI. This CDR3 comprises 13 residues. V was pared by 6 bases and J by 2 bases, with 5 bases between.

A note on this clone: The sample contains more than one DNA sequence encoding this CDR3. This chain connects TRBV7-9 to TRBJ2-1, with 13 positions matching TRBD2. In germline, CDR1 is SEHNR, CDR2 FQNEAQ (reference sequence). V gave up 4 bases and J gave up 4 bases; unmatched junction bases: 1. The CDR3 consists of 15 residues. As DNA, the CDR3 is TGTGCCAGCAGCTCACTAGCGGGGGGGTACAATGAGCAGTTCTTC. Translation gives CASSSLAGGYNEQFF.

This sequence joins TRBV5-6 and TRBJ1-2; D is ambiguous. Germline CDR1 is SGHDT and CDR2 is YYEEEE. V was cut by 5 bases and J by 4 bases, with 15 bases left in between. The CDR3 runs 14 residues. In DNA form, the CDR3 reads TGTGCCAGCAGTCCCTTAGCCGGTGGCTATGGCTACACCTTC. It encodes CASSPLAGGYGYTF. The full variable domain, its missing parts supplied by reference TRBV5-6 and TRBJ1-2, is DAGVTQSPTHLIKTRGQQVTLRCSPKSGHDTVSWYQQALGQGPQFIFQYYEEEERQRGNFPDRFSGHQFPNYSSELNVNALLLGDSALYLCASSPLAGGYGYTFGSGTRLTVV.

The rearrangement joins TRBV5-1 to TRBJ2-3, with D tentatively TRBD2 (6 bases). CDR1 is SGHRS, CDR2 YFSETQ, per germline. Trimming stripped 4 bases from V and 3 bases from J, with 18 bases between. The CDR3 runs 16 residues. The CDR3 nucleotides read TGCGCCAGCAGCACGACGGCCGGGAGTTCGACAGATACGCAGTATTTT. It encodes CASSTTAGSSTDTQYF. Filled out from reference TRBV5-1 and TRBJ2-3, the complete variable domain reads KAGVTQTPRYLIKTRGQQVTLSCSPISGHRSVSWYQQTPGQGLQFLFEYFSETQRNKGNFPGRFSGRQFSNSRSEMNVSTLELGDSALYLCASSTTAGSSTDTQYFGPGTRLTVL.

The V and J genes are TRBV6-5 and TRBJ2-3; no clear D. Trimming stripped 0 bases from V and 6 bases from J, with 10 bases between. CDR1 MNHEY and CDR2 SVGAGI come from the germline V gene. This CDR3 comprises 14 residues. The CDR3 DNA sequence: TGTGCCAGCAGTTACTCGCGGAATCCGGATACGCAGTATTTT. This sequence encodes CASSYSRNPDTQYF.

This clone was seen only once. The chain is built from TRBV7-3 and TRBJ2-1; D is undetermined. In germline, CDR1 is SGHTA, CDR2 FQGTGA. The CDR3 has 14 amino acids. V was shortened by 5 bases and J by 7 bases, with 15 bases between the two germline ends. The DNA of the CDR3 is TGTGCCAGCAGCCCCACCCGAGGAGAGAATGAGCAGTTCTTC. It specifies CASSPTRGENEQFF.

The rearrangement joins TRBV5-1 to TRBJ1-3; TRBD1 might be the D (5 bases). V gave up 4 bases and J gave up 2 bases, with 16 bases separating them. The CDR3 contains 16 residues. Germline V gene data show CDR1 as SGHRS and CDR2 as YFSETQ. DNA of the CDR3: TGCGCCAGCAGCCGCCTGGGGGGACCAACTGGAAACACCATATATTTT. Translation: CASSRLGGPTGNTIYF.

This clone was seen just once. The rearrangement uses TRBV5-1 and TRBJ2-1; 7 nucleotides line up with TRBD2. The V and J ends lost 3 bases and 10 bases, in that order; junction bases with no gene match: 10. Germline V gene sequence: CDR1 SGHRS, CDR2 YFSETQ. The CDR3 has 14 residues. CDR3 coding DNA: TGCGCCAGCAGCTGGGAGGGACTCCCCGGGGAGCAGTTCTTC. Protein sequence: CASSWEGLPGEQFF.

This clone was counted a few times. The rearrangement uses TRBV4-1 and TRBJ1-5; D unclear. Germline loops: CDR1 MGHRA, CDR2 YSYEKL. Trimming cost V 0 bases and J 0 bases, with 9 bases left between them. There are 16 residues in the CDR3. Here the CDR3 reads CASSQEIRYSNQPQHF. CDR3 in DNA: TGCGCCAGCAGCCAAGAGATTCGGTATAGCAATCAGCCCCAGCATTTT.

The chain couples TRBV5-5 to TRBJ1-1; D is perhaps TRBD1 (5 bases). This CDR3 has 12 residues. Trimming shortened V by 5 bases and J by 4 bases, and 9 bases separated the two germline ends. Germline CDR1 reads SGHKS; CDR2 reads YYEKEE (reference sequence). In DNA, the CDR3 is TGTGCCAGCAGTCGCGACAGCACTGAAGCTTTCTTT. Translating gives CASSRDSTEAFF.

The chain joins TRBV29-1 to TRBJ2-5; D ambiguous. Germline V gene lookup returns CDR1 SQVTM and CDR2 ANQGSEA. This CDR3 has 12 amino acids. Trimming removed 6 bases at V and 0 bases at J, with 8 bases between. DNA for the CDR3: TGCAGCGTGATGATGTACCAAGAGACCCAGTACTTC. As protein: CSVMMYQETQYF. The variable domain in full, completed from reference TRBV29-1 and TRBJ2-5, reads SAVISQKPSRDICQRGTSLTIQCQVDSQVTMMFWYRQQPGQSLTLIATANQGSEATYESGFVIDKFPISRPNLTFSTLTVSNMSPEDSSIYLCSVMMYQETQYFGPGTRLLVL.

The genes are TRBV28 and TRBJ2-5; possible D gene TRBD2, 5 bases. Germline CDR1 and CDR2: MDHEN and SYDVKM. The germline V and J ends were trimmed by 8 bases and 3 bases, with 16 bases remaining between them. CDR3 length equals 14 residues. The CDR3 sequence is CASFGIRGEETQYF. The CDR3, as DNA: TGTGCCAGCTTTGGGATTCGGGGAGAAGAGACCCAGTACTTC.

V is TRBV6-1 and J is TRBJ2-3; D may be TRBD2 (6 bases). This CDR3 is 13 amino acids long. CDR1 MNHNS and CDR2 SASEGT come from the germline V gene. Trimming took off 8 bases at V and 11 bases at J, with 20 bases between the two ends. For the CDR3, the DNA is TGTGCCAGCTGGCGGTCACATGGAGCGGGGCAGTATTTT. Translated, it gives CASWRSHGAGQYF.

The chain is built from TRBV5-8 and TRBJ2-5; 7 positions match TRBD1. Germline V gene data show CDR1 as SGHTS and CDR2 as YDEGEE. Trimming at V came to 5 bases and at J to 10 bases, leaving 11 bases not matched to a gene. The length of the CDR3 is 13 residues. CDR3 loop: CASRMTGTSDQYF. In DNA form, the CDR3 reads TGTGCCAGCAGGATGACAGGGACGTCGGACCAGTACTTC. Complete variable domain (other parts from reference TRBV5-8 and TRBJ2-5): EAGVTQSPTHLIKTRGQQATLRCSPISGHTSVYWYQQALGLGLQFLLWYDEGEERNRGNFPPRFSGRQFPNYSSELNVNALELEDSALYLCASRMTGTSDQYFGPGTRLLVL.

This chain's CDR3 is CASSLGGLPLETQYF. The CDR3 DNA reads TGCGCCAGCAGCTTGGGCGGCCTCCCCTTGGAGACCCAGTACTTC. The chain combines TRBV5-1 with TRBJ2-5; D gene unclear. Germline-derived CDR1 and CDR2 are SGHRS and YFSETQ. Trimming pared 0 bases from V and 5 bases from J, leaving 14 bases between. The CDR3 runs 15 residues.

The CDR3 region has the DNA TGTGCCAGCAGTCAGACGCGGAGCTCTGGAAACACCATATATTTT. Its translation is CASSQTRSSGNTIYF. This chain links TRBV28 with TRBJ1-3; D not certain. V was pared by 5 bases and J by 0 bases, with 11 bases between. The CDR3 consists of 15 residues. CDR1 and CDR2 (germline): MDHEN, SYDVKM.

V gene TRBV28 combines with J gene TRBJ2-1, with D perhaps matching TRBD1 or TRBD2 (6 bases each). Trimming pared 2 bases from V and 3 bases from J, leaving 14 bases between. The CDR3 spans 16 residues. Germline CDR1 is MDHEN and CDR2 is SYDVKM. DNA of the CDR3: TGTGCCAGCAGTTTAGTAGGGGGGCCGTTCTACAATGAGCAGTTCTTC. Translated, it gives CASSLVGGPFYNEQFF.

The V gene is TRBV27, the J gene TRBJ2-7, with TRBD2 matching over 12 bases. V shed 6 bases, J shed 4 bases, and the junction held 7 bases outside the gene matches. The CDR3 is 15 amino acids. The germline CDR1 and CDR2 sequences are MNHEY and SMNVEV (reference sequence). In DNA form, the CDR3 reads TGTGCCAGCAGGTTCTCTAGCGGGAGGGGATACGAGCAGTACTTC. It codes for CASRFSSGRGYEQYF.

V is TRBV28 and J is TRBJ1-2; 9 nucleotides match TRBD1. Trimming cost V 5 bases and J 9 bases; bases outside gene matches: 7. The germline CDR1 and CDR2 sequences are MDHEN and SYDVKM. CDR3 size: 13 residues. The CDR3 nucleotides read TGTGCCAGCAGTGGGCCGGGACAGGGACGCTACACCTTC. Its translation is CASSGPGQGRYTF.

This chain connects TRBV27 to TRBJ2-7, with 8 bases lining up with TRBD2. CDR3 length equals 17 residues. Germline values: CDR1 MNHEY, CDR2 SMNVEV (reference sequence). Unmatched junction bases numbered 21, after V lost 8 bases and J lost 6 bases. CDR3 protein: CASGLPGGGPDAAEQYF. As DNA, the CDR3 is TGTGCCAGCGGTCTCCCCGGCGGGGGGCCCGACGCCGCCGAGCAGTACTTC.

This clone occurred a few times. The chain has TRBV7-9 and TRBJ2-1, with D possibly being TRBD2 (6 bases). The CDR3 length is 12 residues. The V gene's germline CDR1 is SEHNR and CDR2 FQNEAQ (reference sequence). V was shortened by 5 bases and J by 8 bases, with 10 bases between the two germline ends. In nucleotides, the CDR3 is TGTGCCAGCAGCCCTACGGGGGATGAGCAGTTCTTC. Residues: CASSPTGDEQFF.

The chain recombines TRBV7-2 with TRBJ2-1; 9 nucleotides line up with TRBD2. The CDR3 is made up of 15 amino acids. V shed 1 base, J shed 13 bases, and the junction held 11 bases outside the gene matches. CDR1 and CDR2 from the germline V gene are SGHTA and FQGNSA. CDR3 bases: TGTGCCAGCAGCTTAGATTGGGGGCTAGCGGGATCTCAGTTCTTC. This codes for CASSLDWGLAGSQFF.

The chain links TRBV25-1 to TRBJ2-7; TRBD1 agrees at 9 bases. Germline V gene sequence: CDR1 MGHDK, CDR2 SYGVNS. CDR3 size: 15 residues. The ends lost 1 base at V and 3 bases at J; junction bases unmatched: 4. In DNA, the CDR3 is TGTGCCAGCAGTGAATTTGGGACAGGGCTCTACGAGCAGTACTTC. Encoded protein: CASSEFGTGLYEQYF.

The chain employs TRBV5-4 and TRBJ2-1; 11 bases match TRBD2. V dropped 4 bases and J dropped 4; count of bases not matched to a gene: 4. The CDR3 loop spans 15 amino acids. CDR1 and CDR2 (germline): SGHNT, YYREEE (reference sequence). The CDR3 DNA follows: TGTGCCAGCAGCGCCGGGACTAGCGGATACAATGAGCAGTTCTTC. This sequence encodes CASSAGTSGYNEQFF. The whole variable domain, filled in from reference TRBV5-4 and TRBJ2-1, reads ETGVTQSPTHLIKTRGQQVTLRCSSQSGHNTVSWYQQALGQGPQFIFQYYREEENGRGNFPPRFSGLQFPNYSSELNVNALELDDSALYLCASSAGTSGYNEQFFGPGTRLTVL.